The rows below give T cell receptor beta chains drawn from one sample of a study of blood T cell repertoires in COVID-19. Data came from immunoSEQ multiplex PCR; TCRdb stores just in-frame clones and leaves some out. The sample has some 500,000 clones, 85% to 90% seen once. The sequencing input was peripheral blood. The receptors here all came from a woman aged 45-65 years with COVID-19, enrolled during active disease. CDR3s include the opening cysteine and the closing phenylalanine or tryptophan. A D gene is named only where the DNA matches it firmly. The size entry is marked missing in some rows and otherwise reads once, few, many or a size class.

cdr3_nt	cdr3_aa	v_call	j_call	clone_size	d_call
TGCGCCAGCAGCTTGGGTCCCTCTGAGGATACGCAGTATTTT	CASSLGPSEDTQYF	TRBV5-1	TRBJ2-3	-	-
TGTGCCAGCAGCGTTCCTAGCGGGGGTGATACGCAGTATTTT	CASSVPSGGDTQYF	TRBV9	TRBJ2-3	once	TRBD2
TGTGCCAGCAGCTTACTAGCGGCCTCCGGGGAGCTGTTTTTT	CASSLLAASGELFF	TRBV7-9	TRBJ2-2	-	TRBD2
TGTGCCACCGGTGACAGGGGGGACTATGGCTACACCTTC	CATGDRGDYGYTF	TRBV24-1	TRBJ1-2	-	TRBD1
TGTGCCAGTAGTATAGATCAAGTAAGGGGCACTGAAGCTTTCTTT	CASSIDQVRGTEAFF	TRBV19	TRBJ1-1	-	-
TGCAGCGTTGAGGTTGGGGGGGGAACTGAAGCTTTCTTT	CSVEVGGGTEAFF	TRBV29-1	TRBJ1-1	-	-
TGTGCCAGCAGTTTTGAAGGAATGGGCGGCTACACCTTC	CASSFEGMGGYTF	TRBV12-3/TRBV12-4	TRBJ1-2	once	-
TGTGCCAGCAGTGACTTGGACAGGGGCACCGAGCAGTACTTC	CASSDLDRGTEQYF	TRBV25-1	TRBJ2-7	-	TRBD1
TGTGCCAGCAGTGGAGTCTTAGCGACCTCCGGGAACATTCAGTACTTC	CASSGVLATSGNIQYF	TRBV2	TRBJ2-4	-	-
TGCGCCAGCAGCTTAGGACAGTCCACAGATACGCAGTATTTT	CASSLGQSTDTQYF	TRBV5-1	TRBJ2-3	once	-
TGCGCCAGCAGCCAAGGACAGGGAGGCTATGGCTACACCTTC	CASSQGQGGYGYTF	TRBV4-1	TRBJ1-2	-	TRBD1
TGTGCCAGTAGTAGGGACAGGGAAAGTGGCTACACCTTC	CASSRDRESGYTF	TRBV19	TRBJ1-2	-	TRBD1
TGTGCCAGCAGCTTAAACAGGGAAGCTTTCTTT	CASSLNREAFF	TRBV7-9	TRBJ1-1	-	-
TGTGCCTGGAGTAAGGACAGGCCGAGCTCCTATAATTCACCCCTCCACTTT	CAWSKDRPSSYNSPLHF	TRBV30	TRBJ1-6	-	TRBD1
TGCAGCGCTCTAACTGGGGGGGACGGCGAGCAGTACTTC	CSALTGGDGEQYF	TRBV29-1	TRBJ2-7	-	TRBD2
TGTGCCAGCAGCGGGACAGTCTCCTACGAGCAGTACTTC	CASSGTVSYEQYF	TRBV9	TRBJ2-7	-	-
TGTGCCAGCAGCGGAGTACTTAATTCACCCCTCCACTTT	CASSGVLNSPLHF	TRBV6-5	TRBJ1-6	-	-
TGTGCCAGTAGTAGACAGGGCCCGGTAGATACGCAGTATTTT	CASSRQGPVDTQYF	TRBV19	TRBJ2-3	-	TRBD1
TGTGCCAGCAGTCAACGGGGGACCACCTACGAGCAGTACTTC	CASSQRGTTYEQYF	TRBV7-8	TRBJ2-7	-	-
TGTGCCAGCAGCTTCTCCCCGGGGGAAGAGACCCAGTACTTC	CASSFSPGEETQYF	TRBV7-9	TRBJ2-5	-	-
TGTGCCAGCAACCAGATTGAGACAAACTATGGCTACACCTTC	CASNQIETNYGYTF	TRBV28	TRBJ1-2	-	-
TGCGCCAGCACCACCGGGTCAATCAGCGGGGGGGCCAATGAGCAGTTCTTC	CASTTGSISGGANEQFF	TRBV10-2	TRBJ2-1	once	TRBD2
TGTGCCAGTAGTATAGGTAAATCCTCTGGAAACACCATATATTTT	CASSIGKSSGNTIYF	TRBV19	TRBJ1-3	-	-
TGTGCCAGCAGCCAAGAGGAGAGGGTCCGGGCGGGTCAGCCCCAGCATTTT	CASSQEERVRAGQPQHF	TRBV14	TRBJ1-5	-	-
TGCGCCAGCAGCTTGGTGGGAGAAATGACCACTGAAGCTTTCTTT	CASSLVGEMTTEAFF	TRBV5-1	TRBJ1-1	-	-
TGTGCCAGCTCAGAGTACTGGGACAGAGACACCGGGGAGCTGTTTTTT	CASSEYWDRDTGELFF	TRBV18	TRBJ2-2	-	TRBD1
TGTGCCAGCAGCTTAGCCCGGGGGGCAGGGACTAGGCAAGAGACCCAGTACTTC	CASSLARGAGTRQETQYF	TRBV11-2	TRBJ2-5	-	TRBD2
TGTGCCAGCAGACGCGACTCGTCGCCCTACGAGCAGTACTTC	CASRRDSSPYEQYF	TRBV7-9	TRBJ2-7	-	-
TGTGCCTGGAGTGTATTGGGGGGGAATCAGCCCCAGCATTTT	CAWSVLGGNQPQHF	TRBV30	TRBJ1-5	-	-
TGTGCCAGCTCACCTTCTTATGGCTACACCTTC	CASSPSYGYTF	TRBV18	TRBJ1-2	once	-
TGTGCCAGCAGTGAGCTAGAGAACACTGAAGCTTTCTTT	CASSELENTEAFF	TRBV6-1	TRBJ1-1	-	-
TGTGCCAGTAGCCACCCGCGTGGGCAGCGGGGGGCTGGTAATGAGCAGTTCTTC	CASSHPRGQRGAGNEQFF	TRBV19	TRBJ2-1	-	TRBD2